This entry is about one T cell receptor (beta chain). The CDR3 has 15 amino acids. The germline CDR1 and CDR2 sequences are MNHEY and SVGAGI. Trimming pared 10 bases from V and 3 bases from J, leaving 19 bases between. This entry belongs to a study of blood T cell repertoires in COVID-19. Donors in Cohort 3 who had recovered were those with two negative PCRs, healthcare professional clearance, or resolution of their symptoms. The assay was immunoSEQ multiplex PCR, and TCRdb's table has in-frame clones only and misses some. The sample yields 160,000 or so clones, 65% to 90% seen once. Material: PBMCs or T cells enriched from blood (not recorded which). V and J are TRBV6-5 and TRBJ1-5; tentative D call: TRBD1 (6 bases). The sequence derives from a man aged 50-60 years who had recovered from COVID-19. CDR3: CATSDRTYFNQPQHF. Here the CDR3 DNA reads TGTGCCACCTCGGACAGAACCTATTTCAATCAGCCCCAGCATTTT.